A selection of T cell receptor beta chains follows, all from one sample in a study of identical twins. TCRdb called the 5' RACE reads again in MiXCR, with one record for every CDR3 protein. The sample records approximately 670,000 distinct CDR3 sequences, 5.5% to 6.5% being singletons. Input material: naive T cells sorted from blood. These receptors originate from a man aged 18 to 35 in good health. CDR3s include the opening cysteine and the closing phenylalanine or tryptophan. A D gene is named only where the DNA matches it firmly. For some rows the clone size is stated as once, few or many, or as a class when expanded; others skip it.

j_gene,v_gene,d_gene,abundance,CDR3aa,CDR3nt
TRBJ1-5,TRBV10-3,TRBD1,many,CATQGAGQPQHF,TGTGCCACCCAGGGGGCAGGACAGCCCCAGCATTTT
TRBJ2-5,TRBV20-1,NA,NA,CSARDRPWETQYF,TGCAGTGCTAGAGACAGGCCTTGGGAGACCCAGTACTTC
TRBJ2-1,TRBV19,NA,few,CASTMSLYNEQFF,TGTGCCAGTACCATGTCACTATACAATGAGCAGTTCTTC
TRBJ2-5,TRBV20-1,NA,many,CSARDQAGVRTLGGQYF,TGCAGTGCTAGAGATCAGGCAGGGGTCCGTACCTTAGGTGGCCAGTACTTC
TRBJ1-1,TRBV6-5,NA,many,CASSYSEGMNTEAFF,TGTGCCAGCAGTTACTCAGAGGGGATGAACACTGAAGCTTTCTTT
TRBJ2-4,TRBV19,NA,NA,CASSIDRLGRRAKNIQYF,TGTGCCAGTAGTATAGATCGATTGGGTAGGCGGGCCAAAAACATTCAGTACTTC
TRBJ2-5,TRBV6-1,NA,many,CASSQSRTGGQETQYF,TGTGCCAGCAGTCAATCCAGGACAGGAGGGCAAGAGACCCAGTACTTC
TRBJ1-1,TRBV7-3,NA,NA,CASSPGPNAEAFF,TGTGCCAGCAGCCCTGGACCGAACGCTGAAGCTTTCTTT
TRBJ2-2,TRBV12-5,NA,few,CASGSANTGELFF,TGTGCTAGTGGGAGTGCGAACACCGGGGAGCTGTTTTTT
TRBJ2-2,TRBV7-9,TRBD1,many,CAARGQGAQETGELFF,TGTGCCGCAAGGGGACAGGGGGCGCAGGAGACCGGGGAGCTGTTTTTT
TRBJ2-1,TRBV20-1,NA,many,CSARDSPKGGYNEQFF,TGCAGTGCTAGAGATTCTCCTAAGGGAGGATACAATGAGCAGTTCTTC
TRBJ2-7,TRBV12-3/TRBV12-4,TRBD1,many,CASSLTGAASYEQYF,TGTGCCAGCAGTTTAACAGGGGCTGCTTCCTACGAGCAGTACTTC
TRBJ2-5,TRBV20-1,NA,few,CSARTAYQETQYF,TGCAGTGCCAGGACAGCGTACCAAGAGACCCAGTACTTC
TRBJ2-2,TRBV11-3,TRBD2,many,CASSLSGTNDGELFF,TGTGCCAGCAGCCTTAGCGGGACTAACGACGGGGAGCTGTTTTTT
TRBJ2-5,TRBV29-1,NA,NA,CSVEGVRGGVETQYF,TGCAGCGTTGAAGGGGTCAGGGGAGGGGTTGAGACCCAGTACTTC
TRBJ2-7,TRBV5-6,NA,NA,CASSLEWLAGYEQYF,TGTGCCAGCAGCTTAGAGTGGCTAGCAGGCTACGAGCAGTACTTC
TRBJ1-4,TRBV7-8,NA,few,CASSQTGAGDEKLFF,TGTGCCAGCAGCCAGACGGGAGCCGGAGATGAAAAACTGTTTTTT
TRBJ2-3,TRBV10-3,NA,many,CAISETDSSLGWGSTDTQYF,TGTGCCATCAGTGAGACGGACTCTTCACTCGGGTGGGGGAGCACAGATACGCAGTATTTT
TRBJ1-2,TRBV20-1,NA,many,CSARGTSTNYGYTF,TGCAGTGCTAGAGGCACCAGCACTAACTATGGCTACACCTTC
TRBJ1-5,TRBV4-2,NA,many,CASSQDPGGGNQPQHF,TGTGCCAGCAGCCAAGATCCCGGGGGTGGGAATCAGCCCCAGCATTTT
TRBJ1-6,TRBV12-3/TRBV12-4,NA,many,CASSSWGRDNSPLHF,TGTGCCAGCAGTTCCTGGGGGAGGGATAATTCACCCCTCCACTTT
TRBJ2-1,TRBV20-1,TRBD2,many,CSATRLAGRDEQFF,TGCAGTGCTACACGACTAGCGGGAAGGGATGAGCAGTTCTTC
TRBJ2-7,TRBV7-2,TRBD1,few,CASSSDRGLVYEQYF,TGTGCCAGCAGCTCGGACAGGGGGTTGGTCTACGAGCAGTACTTC
TRBJ2-5,TRBV5-1,NA,many,CASSVQGLEETQYF,TGCGCCAGCAGCGTGCAGGGGTTGGAAGAGACCCAGTACTTC
TRBJ1-6,TRBV20-1,TRBD1,NA,CSATTDRADPYNSPLHF,TGCAGTGCTACAACGGACAGGGCCGATCCCTATAATTCACCCCTCCACTTT
TRBJ2-1,TRBV11-2,NA,NA,CASALKGEQFF,TGTGCCAGCGCCCTTAAGGGAGAGCAGTTCTTC
TRBJ2-7,TRBV7-6,TRBD1,many,CASSFSSGGQGSYEQYF,TGTGCCAGCAGTTTTAGTTCGGGGGGACAGGGATCCTACGAGCAGTACTTC
TRBJ2-7,TRBV5-1,TRBD2,few,CASSRREAGYEQYF,TGCGCCAGCAGCCGGCGGGAGGCGGGGTACGAGCAGTACTTC
TRBJ1-5,TRBV3-1,NA,many,CASSLGTGENQPQHF,TGTGCCAGCAGCCTAGGCACAGGTGAAAATCAGCCCCAGCATTTT
TRBJ1-4,TRBV25-1,NA,many,CASKALPNEKLFF,TGTGCCAGCAAGGCACTGCCTAATGAAAAACTGTTTTTT
TRBJ2-2,TRBV5-1,NA,few,CASREGSNTGELFF,TGCGCCAGCAGGGAAGGGTCGAACACCGGGGAGCTGTTTTTT
TRBJ2-1,TRBV25-1,TRBD2,few,CASSETIGLGPTLQFF,TGTGCCAGCAGTGAGACCATCGGACTAGGCCCTACCCTGCAGTTCTTC
TRBJ2-5,TRBV30,TRBD2,NA,CAWIAGRLAGVGETQYF,TGTGCCTGGATTGCTGGACGTCTAGCGGGAGTCGGGGAGACCCAGTACTTC
TRBJ2-5,TRBV27,NA,NA,CASRRAPNIQETQYF,TGTGCCAGCAGGAGGGCGCCAAATATACAAGAGACCCAGTACTTC
TRBJ2-2,TRBV29-1,NA,many,CSGTGVGSGELFF,TGCAGCGGGACCGGGGTCGGTTCCGGGGAGCTGTTTTTT
TRBJ2-6,TRBV6-1,NA,few,CASGVTISGANVLTF,TGTGCCAGCGGGGTCACCATCTCTGGGGCCAACGTCCTGACTTTC
TRBJ2-7,TRBV13,NA,many,CASSLVAGELPVHEQYF,TGTGCCAGCAGCTTAGTTGCAGGCGAACTACCAGTCCACGAGCAGTACTTC
TRBJ2-1,TRBV12-3/TRBV12-4,NA,many,CASTPYNEQFF,TGTGCCAGCACCCCTTACAATGAGCAGTTCTTC
TRBJ2-5,TRBV10-2,NA,many,CATLTGETQYF,TGCGCCACTCTAACGGGGGAGACCCAGTACTTC
TRBJ1-1,TRBV29-1,NA,many,CSVEWGKGTEAFF,TGCAGCGTTGAATGGGGAAAAGGCACTGAAGCTTTCTTT
TRBJ1-1,TRBV27,NA,many,CASSLSSYGGTEAFF,TGTGCCAGCAGTTTATCGAGTTACGGAGGGACTGAAGCTTTCTTT
TRBJ2-1,TRBV20-1,TRBD2,many,CSAKSLRTGGIYNEQFF,TGCAGTGCTAAATCGCTAAGGACGGGAGGAATCTACAATGAGCAGTTCTTC
TRBJ2-3,TRBV7-9,TRBD1,NA,CASSLILRTGHTDTQYF,TGTGCCAGCAGCTTAATCCTCCGGACAGGGCACACAGATACGCAGTATTTT
TRBJ2-2,TRBV7-8,NA,few,CASRPRGAGELFF,TGTGCCAGCAGGCCCAGGGGGGCCGGGGAGCTGTTTTTT
TRBJ2-5,TRBV29-1,NA,NA,CSVEQRPLGETQYF,TGCAGCGTTGAACAAAGACCGCTTGGGGAGACCCAGTACTTC
TRBJ1-1,TRBV5-6,TRBD1,few,CASSWGTGGLNTEAFF,TGTGCCAGCAGCTGGGGGACAGGGGGTTTGAACACTGAAGCTTTCTTT
TRBJ2-1,TRBV10-3,NA,many,CATMGGNEQFF,TGTGCCACCATGGGGGGCAATGAGCAGTTCTTC
TRBJ2-2,TRBV20-1,NA,many,CSASRGAGELFF,TGCAGTGCTAGCCGTGGGGCCGGGGAGCTGTTTTTT
TRBJ2-5,TRBV25-1,NA,NA,CASTGGEPLWETQYF,TGTGCCAGCACAGGGGGGGAGCCCCTCTGGGAGACCCAGTACTTC
TRBJ2-3,TRBV12-3/TRBV12-4,TRBD2,few,CASRVAGGFPPDTQYF,TGTGCCAGCAGGGTAGCGGGAGGATTCCCCCCAGATACGCAGTATTTT
TRBJ2-7,TRBV12-3/TRBV12-4,TRBD1,many,CASSLGEQGTHEQYF,TGTGCCAGCAGTTTGGGGGAACAGGGGACCCACGAGCAGTACTTC
TRBJ2-3,TRBV12-3/TRBV12-4,TRBD1,many,CASSWDSVLTDTQYF,TGTGCCAGCAGTTGGGACAGCGTCCTCACAGATACGCAGTATTTT
TRBJ2-6,TRBV5-1,NA,few,CASSSTSLSGANVLTF,TGCGCCAGCAGCTCGACATCCCTCTCTGGGGCCAACGTCCTGACTTTC
TRBJ2-1,TRBV20-1,NA,many,CSAIYREGRYNEQFF,TGCAGTGCAATTTACAGGGAGGGGAGGTACAATGAGCAGTTCTTC
TRBJ2-3,TRBV7-2,NA,NA,CASNRGLRPQYF,TGTGCCAGCAACCGCGGCTTACGGCCGCAGTATTTT
TRBJ1-2,TRBV3-1,NA,few,CASSQDPSRGYGYTF,TGTGCCAGCAGCCAAGATCCGTCCAGGGGCTATGGCTACACCTTC
TRBJ2-2,TRBV7-6,TRBD2,NA,CASSSTSGRKTGELFF,TGTGCCAGCAGCTCGACTAGCGGGAGGAAAACCGGGGAGCTGTTTTTT
TRBJ2-1,TRBV4-1,NA,many,CASSQVESREQFF,TGCGCCAGCAGCCAAGTTGAGTCTCGAGAGCAGTTCTTC
TRBJ1-4,TRBV5-1,NA,many,CASSLAQAANEKLFF,TGCGCCAGCAGCTTGGCGCAGGCGGCTAATGAAAAACTGTTTTTT
TRBJ1-1,TRBV28,NA,many,CASSFERARMNTEAFF,TGTGCCAGCAGTTTCGAACGGGCAAGGATGAACACTGAAGCTTTCTTT